This TCR beta chain was profiled in a study of radiation and T cells in renal cell carcinoma. At the level of the study: Nephrectomy followed 15 Gy stereotactic body radiation by 4 weeks.

Using immunoSEQ multiplex PCR, the repertoire was profiled, and TCRdb retains in-frame clones only, with some absent. The table records about 140,000 clones, less than 90% of them present only once. Time point defined: baseline pretreatment blood. Stated treatment: 15 Gy SBRT to primary tumor, nephrectomy 4 weeks later. The CDR3 runs 13 residues. V was clipped by 4 bases and J by 5 bases; unmatched bases: 6. Looked up from germline, CDR1 is SGHNT and CDR2 is YYREEE (reference sequence). This clonotype was obtained from a woman aged 50 to 60 with renal cell carcinoma. Sequencing was performed on blood, taken from a patient whose treatment included radiotherapy and nephrectomy. V is TRBV5-4 and J is TRBJ2-7, with 7 nucleotides matching TRBD1. CDR3 protein: CASSSGQEDEQYF. CDR3 nucleotides: TGTGCCAGCAGCAGCGGACAGGAGGACGAGCAGTACTTC. Filled out from reference TRBV5-4 and TRBJ2-7, the complete variable domain reads ETGVTQSPTHLIKTRGQQVTLRCSSQSGHNTVSWYQQALGQGPQFIFQYYREEENGRGNFPPRFSGLQFPNYSSELNVNALELDDSALYLCASSSGQEDEQYFGPGTRLTVT.